These 10 T cell receptor beta chains were sequenced from one sample in a study of blood T cell repertoires in COVID-19. This table comes from immunoSEQ multiplex PCR, and its TCRdb copy is limited to in-frame clones, with some not included. The sample includes roughly 61,000 clones, about 75% of them seen just once. Sequencing used PBMCs or T cells enriched from blood (not recorded which). The source of these receptors is a woman aged 60-70 years who had been exposed to COVID-19.

This clone was seen only a few times. The chain has TRBV18 and TRBJ2-7, with D possibly being TRBD1 (6 bases). CDR1 is KGHSH, CDR2 LQKENI, per germline. Trimming pared 0 bases from V and 1 base from J, leaving 7 bases between. The CDR3 is made up of 14 amino acids. The CDR3 DNA reads as TGTGCCAGCTCACCACCGGACAGATCCTACGAGCAGTACTTC. Translation: CASSPPDRSYEQYF. The full variable domain, in which reference TRBV18 and TRBJ2-7 provide the parts outside the CDR3, is NAGVMQNPRHLVRRRGQEARLRCSPMKGHSHVYWYRQLPEEGLKFMVYLQKENIIDESGMPKERFSAEFPKEGPSILRIQQVVRGDSAAYFCASSPPDRSYEQYFGPGTRLTVT.

This clone has just one count. The chain is built from TRBV21-1 and TRBJ2-4; the table's TRBD2 call for D was not verified on the DNA. TRBV21-1 is deemed a pseudogene. The CDR3 is 13 residues long. The CDR3, as DNA: TGTGCCTTTTGCCGGGGGGAAAAAAACATTCAGTACTTC. Its translation is CAFCRGEKNIQYF.

The V call is TRBV7-2, the J call TRBJ2-7; 7 bases are a match to TRBD1. The germline V gene has CDR1 SGHTA and CDR2 FQGNSA. This CDR3 region has 16 residues. With V trimmed by 2 bases and J by 4 bases, 11 bases remained unmatched. DNA for the CDR3: TGTGCCAGCAGCTTATTTGAAGGGGGCGGATTTTACGAGCAGTACTTC. This sequence encodes CASSLFEGGGFYEQYF. Full variable domain (remainder filled in from reference TRBV7-2 and TRBJ2-7): GAGVSQSPSNKVTEKGKDVELRCDPISGHTALYWYRQSLGQGLEFLIYFQGNSAPDKSGLPSDRFSAERTGGSVSTLTIQRTQQEDSAVYLCASSLFEGGGFYEQYFGPGTRLTVT.

The gene calls are TRBV7-2 and TRBJ1-5; D might be TRBD1 (5 bases). Trimming pared 0 bases from V and 2 bases from J, leaving 14 bases between. Germline V gene lookup returns CDR1 SGHTA and CDR2 FQGNSA. The CDR3 runs to 17 residues. DNA for the CDR3: TGTGCCAGCAGCTTAGCTCGTGGGGGGTTTGGCAATCAGCCCCAGCATTTT. This translates into CASSLARGGFGNQPQHF.

For the CDR3, the DNA is TGTGCCAGCAGCTCGCGTGGGGGACAGGGCGAGCAGTACTTC. It codes for CASSSRGGQGEQYF. The rearrangement uses TRBV7-8 and TRBJ2-7; 9 positions agree with TRBD1. Germline CDR1 reads SGHVS; CDR2 reads FQNEAQ. V shed 4 bases, J shed 6 bases, and the junction held 7 bases outside the gene matches. This CDR3 region has 14 residues.

The CDR3 region is CATSSGQGSNQPQHF. CDR3 DNA sequence: TGTGCCACCAGCAGCGGACAGGGGAGCAATCAGCCCCAGCATTTT. The rearrangement links TRBV15 to TRBJ1-5; 9 bases are shared with TRBD1. The CDR3 spans 15 residues. From germline, CDR1 is LNHNV and CDR2 YYDKDF (reference sequence). The V segment lost 3 bases and the J segment 1 base; nucleotides outside the gene matches: 1.

This chain links TRBV4-1 with TRBJ1-6; no clear D gene. Deletions cut 0 bases from V and 9 bases from J, with 15 bases between. From germline, CDR1 is MGHRA and CDR2 YSYEKL. The CDR3 has 16 amino acids. In nucleotides, the CDR3 is TGCGCCAGCAGCCAAGATGTAGCCGAACGGAGTTCACCCCTCCACTTT. It codes for CASSQDVAERSSPLHF.

V is TRBV11-2 and J is TRBJ2-7; the match to TRBD1 covers 10 bases. Germline loops: CDR1 SGHAT, CDR2 FQNNGV. The CDR3 spans 14 residues. V lost 4 bases and J lost 3; bases outside the gene matches: 3. The CDR3 sequence: CASSSRDRGYEQYF. The DNA for the CDR3 is TGTGCCAGCAGCTCCCGGGACAGGGGCTACGAGCAGTACTTC.

The chain has TRBV5-6 and TRBJ2-7, with TRBD1 matching over 9 bases. The J segment lost 6 bases and the V segment lost 4 bases, leaving 11 bases of the junction unmatched. Looked up from germline, CDR1 is SGHDT and CDR2 is YYEEEE. CDR3 length: 15 residues. CDR3 sequence: CASSPFPGQGGEQYF. The DNA for the CDR3 is TGTGCCAGCAGCCCATTCCCGGGACAGGGCGGCGAGCAGTACTTC.

The genes are TRBV30 and TRBJ2-1, with 7 bases fitting TRBD2. Germline lookup yields CDR1 GTSNPN and CDR2 SVGIG (reference sequence). CDR3 size: 11 residues. J gave up 15 bases and V 3 bases, and 8 bases lay outside the gene matches. DNA for the CDR3: TGTGCCTGGAGGGGGGGGAGGCACCTGTTCTTC. It encodes CAWRGGRHLFF.